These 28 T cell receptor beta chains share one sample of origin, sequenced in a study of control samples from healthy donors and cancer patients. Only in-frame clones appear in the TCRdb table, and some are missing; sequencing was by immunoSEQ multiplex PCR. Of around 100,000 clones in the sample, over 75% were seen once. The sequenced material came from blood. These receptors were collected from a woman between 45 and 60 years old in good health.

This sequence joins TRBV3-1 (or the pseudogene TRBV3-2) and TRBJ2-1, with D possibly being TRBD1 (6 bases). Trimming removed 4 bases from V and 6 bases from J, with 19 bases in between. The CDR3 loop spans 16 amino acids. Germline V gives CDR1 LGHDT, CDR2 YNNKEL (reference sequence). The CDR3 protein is CASSPSWQGSVNEQFF. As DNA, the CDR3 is TGTGCCAGCAGCCCCAGCTGGCAGGGGAGCGTCAATGAGCAGTTCTTC.

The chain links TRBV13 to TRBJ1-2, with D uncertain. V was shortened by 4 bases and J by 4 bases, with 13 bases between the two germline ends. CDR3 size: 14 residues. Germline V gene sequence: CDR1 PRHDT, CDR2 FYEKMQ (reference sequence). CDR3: CASSSRTERYGYTF. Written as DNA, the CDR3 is TGTGCCAGCAGCTCAAGGACGGAGCGCTATGGCTACACCTTC. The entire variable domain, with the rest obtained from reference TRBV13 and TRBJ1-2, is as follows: AAGVIQSPRHLIKEKRETATLKCYPIPRHDTVYWYQQGPGQDPQFLISFYEKMQSDKGSIPDRFSAQQFSDYHSELNMSSLELGDSALYFCASSSRTERYGYTFGSGTRLTVV.

The CDR3 spells CASSLDPISGGAGTDTQYF. Here the CDR3 DNA reads TGTGCCAGCAGCTTAGATCCAATTAGCGGGGGGGCCGGCACAGATACGCAGTATTTT. This sequence joins TRBV11-2 and TRBJ2-3, with 11 nucleotides matching TRBD2. The CDR3 sequence is 19 residues long. CDR1 and CDR2 (germline): SGHAT, FQNNGV. The trim removed 0 bases at V and 1 base at J, leaving 9 bases unmatched.

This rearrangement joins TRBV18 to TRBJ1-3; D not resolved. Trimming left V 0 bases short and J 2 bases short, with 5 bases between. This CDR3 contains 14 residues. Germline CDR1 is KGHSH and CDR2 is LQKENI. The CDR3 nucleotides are TGTGCCAGCTCACCACCTGGCCCTGGAAACACCATATATTTT. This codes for CASSPPGPGNTIYF.

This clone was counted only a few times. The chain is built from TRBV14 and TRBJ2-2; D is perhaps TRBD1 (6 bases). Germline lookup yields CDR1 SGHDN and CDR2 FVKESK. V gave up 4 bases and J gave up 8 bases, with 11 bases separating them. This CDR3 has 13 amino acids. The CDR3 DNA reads TGTGCCAGCAGCCTTCTGACAGGTGGGGAGCTGTTTTTT. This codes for CASSLLTGGELFF.

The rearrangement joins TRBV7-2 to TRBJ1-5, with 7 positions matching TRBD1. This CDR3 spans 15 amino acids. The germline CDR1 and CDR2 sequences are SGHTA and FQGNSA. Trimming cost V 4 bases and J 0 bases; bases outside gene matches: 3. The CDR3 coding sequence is TGTGCCAGCAGCTCAGGGGGATATAGCAATCAGCCCCAGCATTTT. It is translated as CASSSGGYSNQPQHF.

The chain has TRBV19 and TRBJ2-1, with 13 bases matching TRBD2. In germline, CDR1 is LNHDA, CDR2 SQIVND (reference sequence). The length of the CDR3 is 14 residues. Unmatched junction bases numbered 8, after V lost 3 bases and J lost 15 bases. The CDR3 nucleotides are TGTGCCAGTAGTATCCGGACTAGCGGGAGTAGTCGGTTCTTC. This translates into CASSIRTSGSSRFF. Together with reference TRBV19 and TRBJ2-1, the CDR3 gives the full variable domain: DGGITQSPKYLFRKEGQNVTLSCEQNLNHDAMYWYRQDPGQGLRLIYYSQIVNDFQKGDIAEGYSVSREKKESFPLTVTSAQKNPTAFYLCASSIRTSGSSRFFGPGTRLTVL.

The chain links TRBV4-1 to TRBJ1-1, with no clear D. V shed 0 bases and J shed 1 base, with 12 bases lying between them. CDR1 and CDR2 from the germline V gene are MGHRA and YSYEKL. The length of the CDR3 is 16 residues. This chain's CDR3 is CASSQEIGRKNTEAFF. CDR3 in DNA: TGCGCCAGCAGCCAAGAGATAGGGCGTAAGAACACTGAAGCTTTCTTT.

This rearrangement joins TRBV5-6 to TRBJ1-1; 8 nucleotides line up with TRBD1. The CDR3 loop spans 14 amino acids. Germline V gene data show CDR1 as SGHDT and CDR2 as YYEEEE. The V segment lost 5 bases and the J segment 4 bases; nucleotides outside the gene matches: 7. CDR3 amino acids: CASRLDRVATEAFF. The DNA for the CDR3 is TGTGCCAGCAGACTGGACAGGGTGGCCACTGAAGCTTTCTTT.

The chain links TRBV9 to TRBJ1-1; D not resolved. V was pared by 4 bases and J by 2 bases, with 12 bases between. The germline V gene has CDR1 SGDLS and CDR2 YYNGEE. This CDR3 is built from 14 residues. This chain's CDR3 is CASSSRTANTEAFF. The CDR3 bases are TGTGCCAGCAGCTCTCGGACGGCTAACACTGAAGCTTTCTTT.

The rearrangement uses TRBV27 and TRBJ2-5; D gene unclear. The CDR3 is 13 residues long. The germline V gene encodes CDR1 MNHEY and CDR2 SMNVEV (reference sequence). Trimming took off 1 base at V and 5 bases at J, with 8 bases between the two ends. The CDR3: CASSLWLGETQYF. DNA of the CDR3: TGTGCCAGCAGTTTATGGCTGGGGGAGACCCAGTACTTC.

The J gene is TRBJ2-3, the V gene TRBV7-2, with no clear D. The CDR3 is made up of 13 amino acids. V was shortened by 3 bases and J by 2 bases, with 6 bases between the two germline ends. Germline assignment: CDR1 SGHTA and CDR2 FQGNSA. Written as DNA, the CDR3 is TGTGCCAGCAGCTTCGGCCTCACAGATACGCAGTATTTT. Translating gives CASSFGLTDTQYF.

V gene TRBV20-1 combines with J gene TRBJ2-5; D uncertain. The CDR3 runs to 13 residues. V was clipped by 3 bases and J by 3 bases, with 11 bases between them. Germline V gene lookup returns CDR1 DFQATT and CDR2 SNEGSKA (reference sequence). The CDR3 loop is CSASSAAEETQYF. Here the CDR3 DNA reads TGCAGTGCTAGTTCGGCGGCAGAAGAGACCCAGTACTTC.

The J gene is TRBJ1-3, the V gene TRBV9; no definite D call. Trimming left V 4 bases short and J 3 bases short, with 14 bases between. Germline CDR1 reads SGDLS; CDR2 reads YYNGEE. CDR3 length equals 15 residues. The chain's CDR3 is CASSPRRAVGNTIYF. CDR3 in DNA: TGTGCCAGCAGCCCCCGGAGGGCAGTTGGAAACACCATATATTTT. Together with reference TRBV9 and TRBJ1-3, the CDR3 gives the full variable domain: DSGVTQTPKHLITATGQRVTLRCSPRSGDLSVYWYQQSLDQGLQFLIQYYNGEERAKGNILERFSAQQFPDLHSELNLSSLELGDSALYFCASSPRRAVGNTIYFGEGSWLTVV.

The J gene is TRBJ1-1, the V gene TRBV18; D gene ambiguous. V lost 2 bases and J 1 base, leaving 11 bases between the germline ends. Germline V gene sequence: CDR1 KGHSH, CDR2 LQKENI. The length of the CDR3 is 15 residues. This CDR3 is CASSPYETENTEAFF. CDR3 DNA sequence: TGTGCCAGCTCACCATACGAGACGGAGAACACTGAAGCTTTCTTT.

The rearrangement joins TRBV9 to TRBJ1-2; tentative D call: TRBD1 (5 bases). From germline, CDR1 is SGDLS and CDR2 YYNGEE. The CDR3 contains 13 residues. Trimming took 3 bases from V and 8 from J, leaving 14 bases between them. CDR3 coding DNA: TGTGCCAGCAGCGCCAGCCAGGGTCGAGGCTACACCTTC. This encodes CASSASQGRGYTF.

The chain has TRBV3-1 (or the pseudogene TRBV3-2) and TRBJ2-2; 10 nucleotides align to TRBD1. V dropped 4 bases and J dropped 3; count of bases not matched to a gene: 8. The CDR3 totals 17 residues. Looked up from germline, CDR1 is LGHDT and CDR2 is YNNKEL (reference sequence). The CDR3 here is CASSPGTGVFYTGELFF. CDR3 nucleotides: TGTGCCAGCAGCCCGGGGACAGGGGTTTTTTACACCGGGGAGCTGTTTTTT.

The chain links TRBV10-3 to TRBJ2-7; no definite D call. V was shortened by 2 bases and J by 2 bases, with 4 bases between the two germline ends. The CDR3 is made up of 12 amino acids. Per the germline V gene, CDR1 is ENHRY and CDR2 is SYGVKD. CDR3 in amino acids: CAISEQTYEQYF. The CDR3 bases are TGTGCCATCAGTGAGCAGACCTACGAGCAGTACTTC.

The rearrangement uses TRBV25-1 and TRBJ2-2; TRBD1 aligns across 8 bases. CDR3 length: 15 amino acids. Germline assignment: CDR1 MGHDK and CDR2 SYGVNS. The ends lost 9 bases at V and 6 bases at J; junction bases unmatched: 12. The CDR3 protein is CASSKAGGLAGELFF. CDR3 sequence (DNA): TGTGCCAGTTCTAAAGCAGGGGGCCTGGCCGGGGAGCTGTTTTTT.

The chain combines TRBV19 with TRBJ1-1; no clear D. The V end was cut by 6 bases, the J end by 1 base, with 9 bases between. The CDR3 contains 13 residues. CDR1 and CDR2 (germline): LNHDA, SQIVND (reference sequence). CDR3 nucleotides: TGTGCCAGTAGGGGTCCAGCGAACACTGAAGCTTTCTTT. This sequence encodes CASRGPANTEAFF. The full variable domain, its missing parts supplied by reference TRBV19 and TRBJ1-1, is DGGITQSPKYLFRKEGQNVTLSCEQNLNHDAMYWYRQDPGQGLRLIYYSQIVNDFQKGDIAEGYSVSREKKESFPLTVTSAQKNPTAFYLCASRGPANTEAFFGQGTRLTVV.

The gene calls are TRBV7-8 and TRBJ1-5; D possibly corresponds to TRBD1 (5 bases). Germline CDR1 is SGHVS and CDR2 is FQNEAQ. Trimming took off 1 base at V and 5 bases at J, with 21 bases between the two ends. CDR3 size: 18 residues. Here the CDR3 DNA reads TGTGCCAGCAGCTTAGTAGCTTGGGTAGCGGGGGTGGATCAGCCCCAGCATTTT. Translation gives CASSLVAWVAGVDQPQHF.

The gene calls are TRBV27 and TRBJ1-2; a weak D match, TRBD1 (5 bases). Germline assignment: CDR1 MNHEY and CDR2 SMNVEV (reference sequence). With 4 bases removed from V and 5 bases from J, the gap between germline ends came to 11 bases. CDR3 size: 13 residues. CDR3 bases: TGTGCCAGCAGTTGGGGAGCAGGGTATGGCTACACCTTC. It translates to CASSWGAGYGYTF.

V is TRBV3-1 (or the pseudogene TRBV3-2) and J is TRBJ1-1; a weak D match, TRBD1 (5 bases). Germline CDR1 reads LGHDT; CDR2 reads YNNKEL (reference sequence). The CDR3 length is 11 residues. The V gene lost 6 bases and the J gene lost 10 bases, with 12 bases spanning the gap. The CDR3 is CASSLGPLAFF. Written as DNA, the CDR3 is TGTGCCAGCAGTCTGGGACCGTTAGCTTTCTTT.

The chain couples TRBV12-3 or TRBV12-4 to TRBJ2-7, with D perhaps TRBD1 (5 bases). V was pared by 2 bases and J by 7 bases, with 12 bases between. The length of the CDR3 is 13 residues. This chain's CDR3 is CASSLSGYSEQYV. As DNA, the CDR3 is TGTGCCAGCAGTTTATCAGGGTATAGTGAGCAGTACGTC.

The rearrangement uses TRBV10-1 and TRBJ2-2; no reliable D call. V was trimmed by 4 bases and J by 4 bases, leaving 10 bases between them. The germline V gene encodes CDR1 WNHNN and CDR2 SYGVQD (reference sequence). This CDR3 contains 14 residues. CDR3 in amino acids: CASSVGGRTGELFF. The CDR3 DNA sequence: TGCGCCAGCAGTGTGGGCGGTCGCACCGGGGAGCTGTTTTTT.

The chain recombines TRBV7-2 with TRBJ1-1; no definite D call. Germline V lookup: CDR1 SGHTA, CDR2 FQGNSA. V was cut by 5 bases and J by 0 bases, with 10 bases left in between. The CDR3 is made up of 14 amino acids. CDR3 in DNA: TGTGCCAGCAGCACCACCAATTTGAACACTGAAGCTTTCTTT. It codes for CASSTTNLNTEAFF.

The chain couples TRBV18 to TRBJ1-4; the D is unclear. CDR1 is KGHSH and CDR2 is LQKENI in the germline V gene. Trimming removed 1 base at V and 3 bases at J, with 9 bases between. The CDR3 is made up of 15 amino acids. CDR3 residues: CASSPQWQSNEKLFF. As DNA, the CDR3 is TGTGCCAGCTCACCACAGTGGCAGTCTAATGAAAAACTGTTTTTT.

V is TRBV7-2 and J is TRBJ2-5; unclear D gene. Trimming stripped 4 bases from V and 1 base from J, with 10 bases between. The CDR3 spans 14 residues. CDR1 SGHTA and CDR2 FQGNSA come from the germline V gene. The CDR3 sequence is CASSSRRLQETQYF. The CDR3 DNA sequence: TGTGCCAGCAGCTCTAGACGGCTCCAAGAGACCCAGTACTTC. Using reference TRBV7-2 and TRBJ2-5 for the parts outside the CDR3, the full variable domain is GAGVSQSPSNKVTEKGKDVELRCDPISGHTALYWYRQSLGQGLEFLIYFQGNSAPDKSGLPSDRFSAERTGGSVSTLTIQRTQQEDSAVYLCASSSRRLQETQYFGPGTRLLVL.